The 15 T cell receptor beta chains reported below all come from one sample, sequenced in a study of control samples from healthy donors and cancer patients. The protocol was immunoSEQ multiplex PCR, while the TCRdb copy is restricted to in-frame clones and leaves out a portion. The sample shows approximately 170,000 clones, around nine tenths of them seen only once. The sample was blood. These TCRs come from a man aged 25-45 years in good health.

J is TRBJ2-5 and V is TRBV6-1, with D possibly TRBD2 on 6 matching bases. Trimming cost V 0 bases and J 0 bases, with 8 bases left between them. This CDR3 is built from 15 residues. In germline, CDR1 is MNHNS, CDR2 SASEGT. The CDR3 spells CASSEAGGYQETQYF. DNA of the CDR3: TGTGCCAGCAGTGAAGCGGGGGGTTACCAAGAGACCCAGTACTTC.

The chain joins TRBV5-1 to TRBJ1-3; perhaps TRBD1 as D (6 bases). V lost 4 bases to trimming and J lost 0 bases, with 11 bases between them. The CDR3 spans 15 residues. The germline V gene encodes CDR1 SGHRS and CDR2 YFSETQ. In nucleotides, the CDR3 is TGCGCCAGCAGCGCGGAGGGGGGCTCTGGAAACACCATATATTTT. Translation gives CASSAEGGSGNTIYF.

The chain uses TRBV14 and TRBJ2-5; the D is unclear. Germline CDR1 SGHDN, CDR2 FVKESK. This CDR3 is built from 14 residues. With 1 base removed from V and 7 bases from J, the gap between germline ends came to 13 bases. In DNA form, the CDR3 reads TGTGCCAGCAGCCAAGGGGCGAGACTTGTGACCCAGTACTTC. Its translation: CASSQGARLVTQYF.

The rearrangement uses TRBV4-2 and TRBJ1-3; no reliable D call. Trimming cost V 4 bases and J 2 bases, with 18 bases left between them. This CDR3 has 17 residues. Looked up from germline, CDR1 is LGHNA and CDR2 is YNFKEQ. CDR3 residues: CASSLQIRASTGNTIYF. In DNA, the CDR3 is TGTGCCAGCAGCCTCCAGATACGGGCTTCCACTGGAAACACCATATATTTT.

The chain recombines TRBV29-1 with TRBJ2-7, with D possibly TRBD1 on 5 matching bases. Trimming took off 6 bases at V and 0 bases at J, with 9 bases between the two ends. The length of the CDR3 is 12 residues. The germline CDR1 and CDR2 sequences are SQVTM and ANQGSEA. The CDR3 DNA sequence: TGCAGCGTCGTGGACAACTCCTACGAGCAGTACTTC. This sequence encodes CSVVDNSYEQYF.

The V call is TRBV11-2, the J call TRBJ1-1; D is perhaps TRBD1 (5 bases). The CDR3 totals 14 residues. Germline CDR1 is SGHAT and CDR2 is FQNNGV. Deletions cut 2 bases from V and 0 bases from J, with 7 bases between. DNA for the CDR3: TGTGCCAGCAGCTTACAGGGAGTGAACACTGAAGCTTTCTTT. This translates into CASSLQGVNTEAFF.

The chain links TRBV5-4 to TRBJ2-2, with D uncertain. The V end lost 6 bases, the J end lost 5 bases, and 14 bases lay between the germline ends. This CDR3 region has 14 residues. Germline CDR1 is SGHNT and CDR2 is YYREEE (reference sequence). The CDR3 bases are TGTGCCAGCACCGGCAGGCCGTCGACCGGGGAGCTGTTTTTT. Its translation is CASTGRPSTGELFF.

The J gene is TRBJ2-7, the V gene TRBV5-1, with unresolved D. Trimming took 4 bases from V and 2 from J, leaving 7 bases between them. In germline, CDR1 is SGHRS, CDR2 YFSETQ. This CDR3 contains 12 residues. CDR3 sequence (DNA): TGCGCCAGCAGCGACCGAACCTACGAGCAGTACTTC. It is translated as CASSDRTYEQYF.

This clone has a single count. The CDR3 loop reads CATSDPTSGDNEQFF. CDR3 DNA: TGTGCCACCAGTGATCCGACTAGCGGCGACAATGAGCAGTTCTTC. The chain couples TRBV24-1 to TRBJ2-1; 9 nucleotides line up with TRBD2. CDR3 length equals 15 residues. Germline V gene lookup returns CDR1 KGHDR and CDR2 SFDVKD. With V trimmed by 3 bases and J by 5 bases, 4 bases remained unmatched.

With respect to this clone: The junction shows a germline mismatch at one end, possibly a read error. V is TRBV6-5 and J is TRBJ2-7; D possibly corresponds to TRBD2 (5 bases). The CDR3 loop spans 14 amino acids. Germline assignment: CDR1 MNHEY and CDR2 SVGAGI. The CDR3 DNA is TGTGCCAGCAGTGACTCGGGGTTAGTCTACGAGCAGTACTTC. It is translated as CASSDSGLVYEQYF.

This sequence joins TRBV5-1 and TRBJ2-7; D call uncertain. V was trimmed by 4 bases and J by 2 bases, leaving 16 bases between them. The CDR3 covers 15 residues. Per germline, CDR1 SGHRS and CDR2 YFSETQ. CDR3 in amino acids: CASSPAPQSAYEQYF. DNA for the CDR3: TGCGCCAGCAGCCCGGCTCCGCAGTCCGCCTACGAGCAGTACTTC.

This chain connects TRBV6-5 to TRBJ1-6, with TRBD1 matching 9 bases. The CDR3 runs to 16 residues. Germline assignment: CDR1 MNHEY and CDR2 SVGAGI. Losses at the gene ends were 3 bases for V and 16 bases for J; bases not matched to a gene: 16. This CDR3 reads CASSYSGTGLSSMLHF. Here the CDR3 DNA reads TGTGCCAGCAGTTATTCCGGGACAGGGTTATCGTCGATGCTCCACTTT.

The CDR3 reads CASRPPPGGNQPQHF. The CDR3, as DNA: TGTGCCAGCAGGCCCCCCCCAGGAGGCAATCAGCCCCAGCATTTT. The rearrangement joins TRBV2 to TRBJ1-5; D not resolved. The germline V gene encodes CDR1 SNHLY and CDR2 FYNNEI. V was clipped by 6 bases and J by 2 bases, with 14 bases between them. CDR3 size: 15 residues.

This rearrangement joins TRBV6-5 to TRBJ1-5; D gene ambiguous. Germline V gene data show CDR1 as MNHEY and CDR2 as SVGAGI. The V and J ends lost 5 bases and 5 bases respectively, with 13 bases between them. The CDR3 covers 14 residues. CDR3 protein: CASSLRARHQPQHF. For the CDR3, the DNA is TGTGCCAGCAGTCTCCGGGCCCGCCATCAGCCCCAGCATTTT.

The rearrangement links TRBV11-2 to TRBJ2-1; 14 nucleotides align to TRBD2. Germline CDR1 and CDR2: SGHAT and FQNNGV. The CDR3 is 16 residues long. V shed 3 bases and J 7 bases; nucleotides not matched to a gene: 5. CDR3 residues: CASSLTSGGARNEQFF. The CDR3 DNA reads TGTGCCAGCAGCTTGACTAGCGGGGGGGCCCGAAATGAGCAGTTCTTC.